The entry below describes one T cell receptor (beta chain). Antigen specificity is unknown. The source of the sample is a study of a mutant IDH1 vaccine in newly diagnosed glioma. Study in general: Patients' prior therapy spanned radiotherapy, temozolomide, or both; most underwent both.

V lost 4 bases and J lost 1; bases outside the gene matches: 5. This CDR3 is 15 amino acids long. CDR1 and CDR2 (germline): SGHNT, YYREEE (reference sequence). Sequencing used immunoSEQ multiplex PCR; TCRdb keeps in-frame clones, though not all of them. There are about 54,000 clones in the sample; around four fifths occur only once, and 4.1% lies in the top ten. The sample's time point: week 35, safety follow-up. Doses consisted of 300 ug of mutant IDH1 20-mer peptide each, paired with topical imiquimod. Every donor had a new WHO grade 3 or 4 astrocytoma that was IDH1-mutant, with loss of nuclear ATRX.

This clonotype was obtained from a woman aged 18-29 years with glioma. J is TRBJ2-3 and V is TRBV5-4, with TRBD1 identical over 8 bases. The sequenced sample was PBMCs, obtained from a glioma patient whose treatment included an IDH1 peptide vaccine. In nucleotides, the CDR3 is TGTGCCAGCAGCCTGCGGACAGGGCGCACAGATACGCAGTATTTT. Translated: CASSLRTGRTDTQYF.